This T cell receptor (beta chain) was observed in a study of T-cell memory formation after mild COVID-19 (dated by TCRdb to the early 2020s). At the level of the whole study: Most TCR sequence clusters were specific to one of the two donors. T-cell clones expanding and contracting after mild COVID-19 in a couple of donors were tracked by longitudinal TCRalpha and TCRbeta repertoire sequencing. Two young, previously healthy adult volunteers made up the cohort, one male and one female. Study-level results and caveats: Only a couple of mild cases were covered in the study, and larger cohorts including severe cases with pre-infection samples were considered necessary. From day 15 to 85, contracting clones showed balanced CD4/CD8 phenotypes, whereas a second wave of clones that expanded from day 15 to 37 leaned towards CD4+. Some responding clones were detected in pre-infection memory, suggesting pre-existing cross-reactive memory T cells joined the SARS-CoV-2 response. Whether the second-wave clones peaking on day 37 were SARS-CoV-2 specific was not confirmed. Contracting CD4+ clones turned up mainly in the CM and EM memory subsets, whereas EMRA was where CD8+ clones were enriched.

Remarks on this clonotype: The target of this receptor is not known. No per-base quality is available; no much larger clone lies one base away.

The junction shows trimming of 0 bases on V and 4 bases on J, plus 15 bases between the germline ends. The CDR3 runs 16 residues from the cysteine to the phenylalanine. CDR3 DNA only is kept here, 48 bases in frame from base 1. The CDR1 and CDR2 encoded by the germline V gene are SGHTA and FQGTGA. The run used an Illumina NovaSeq 6000. TCRalpha and TCRbeta cDNA libraries were built by 5'RACE with constant-segment primers, adding sample barcodes and unique molecular identifiers. Trizol reagent was used to extract RNA from every sample. The libraries were amplified in two PCR steps, and the second step added a second sample barcode and Illumina TruSeq adapters. The libraries were sequenced on an Illumina NovaSeq using 2 x 150 bp paired-end reads. In the source study's methods: Reads were demultiplexed and collapsed into UMI-guided consensus sequences with migec v1.2.7. Using mixcr v2.1.11, UMI consensuses were aligned to TRA and TRB V and J templates and then assembled into clonotypes. A clonotype was counted as expanded or contracted only if both edgeR and NoisET called the change significant, with noise models trained on biological replicates. edgeR calls used a false discovery rate-adjusted p below 0.01 and a log2 fold-change threshold of 1. As an exploratory analysis of dynamics, PCA with hierarchical clustering was applied to max-normalized trajectories of the 1000 most abundant clonotypes. Separately sequenced CD4+ and CD8+ repertoires were used to assign a CD4 or CD8 phenotype to each responding clone. The public reads were quality trimmed at Q25 with fastp and then assembled into clones with MiXCR by TCRdb, keeping productive beta chains. Each entry merges the rows of one CDR3 protein and shows their most common DNA and genes. These V and J calls rely on TCRdb rather than the paper's analysis. In this sample the table shows approximately 560,000 distinct CDR3 sequences, 17% of which occur a single time. The ten largest clones represent less than 10% of the sample.

PBMCs were isolated by Ficoll-Paque density gradient centrifugation. The chain employs TRBV7-3 and TRBJ2-5, and the D gene may be TRBD1, 6 bases matching. Sequences were obtained from PBMCs or a T cell subset sorted from them (not recorded which). This clonotype was sampled from an adult woman who had mild COVID-19 (a few samples of this study predate the infection). The sample titles of this study are shuffled in the database, so cell type and time point are left out; the donor was told from shared clones. The CDR3 amino acid sequence is: CASSLTDRRGRETQYF. The bases read TGTGCCAGCAGCTTAACGGATCGAAGGGGGAGAGAGACCCAGTACTTC.